Presented here are 23 T cell receptor beta chains from one specimen sequenced in a study of human thymus T cells (dated by TCRdb to the early 2020s). Libraries were prepared through the immunoSEQ multiplex PCR assay. TCRdb limited this immuneACCESS table to in-frame rearrangements with V and J called. A share of clones is missing; checked studies link under half to unresolved V genes, and the rest is unexplained. The sample table contains about 50,000 clones; only one count was recorded for approximately 95% of them. About 0.17% of the sample belongs to the ten largest clones. Sequencing was performed on blood. These receptors all stem from a girl under three years old with a congenital heart defect but otherwise immunologically healthy.

The rearrangement links TRBV20-1 to TRBJ2-2; D may match TRBD1 or TRBD2 (6 bases each). The germline V and J ends were trimmed by 7 bases and 7 bases, with 10 bases remaining between them. The CDR3 contains 11 residues. CDR1 is DFQATT and CDR2 is SNEGSKA in the germline V gene (reference sequence). This CDR3 reads CSGKGGGELFF. CDR3 nucleotide sequence: TGCAGTGGGAAGGGGGGCGGGGAGCTGTTTTTT.

This chain joins TRBV4-1 and TRBJ1-2; 8 positions match TRBD1. The CDR3 has 16 amino acids. V dropped 2 bases and J dropped 7; count of bases not matched to a gene: 12. In germline, CDR1 is MGHRA, CDR2 YSYEKL. CDR3 in DNA: TGCGCCAGCAGCCAAAGTTCACCGGGACAGGAAGGTGGCTACACCTTC. Protein sequence: CASSQSSPGQEGGYTF.

DNA of the CDR3: TGTGCCATCAGGAGACAGGTCTCTGGGGCCAACGTCCTGACTTTC. This encodes CAIRRQVSGANVLTF. The chain employs TRBV10-3 and TRBJ2-6; D possibly corresponds to TRBD1 (6 bases). V was pared by 6 bases and J by 0 bases, with 9 bases between. The CDR3 consists of 15 residues. The germline V gene has CDR1 ENHRY and CDR2 SYGVKD.

This clone was seen once. This rearrangement joins TRBV6-5 to TRBJ2-7; 9 nucleotides align to TRBD1. Germline-derived CDR1 and CDR2 are MNHEY and SVGAGI. The J segment lost 4 bases and the V segment lost 6 bases, leaving 7 bases of the junction unmatched. CDR3 length: 14 amino acids. The CDR3 reads CASRGTGPMYEQYF. In DNA, the CDR3 is TGTGCCAGCAGGGGGACAGGGCCTATGTACGAGCAGTACTTC.

The V and J genes are TRBV5-8 and TRBJ2-5; D is undetermined. Germline CDR1 SGHTS, CDR2 YDEGEE. V lost 9 bases to trimming and J lost 7 bases, with 10 bases between them. This CDR3 is built from 10 residues. The CDR3 protein is CAIPAGTQYF. The CDR3 coding sequence is TGTGCCATACCGGCAGGGACCCAGTACTTC.

This sequence joins TRBV4-2 and TRBJ2-5; no reliable D call. The CDR3 is made up of 10 amino acids. The V gene lost 1 base and the J gene lost 9 bases, with 3 bases spanning the gap. Germline V gene data show CDR1 as LGHNA and CDR2 as YNFKEQ. The CDR3 DNA follows: TGTGCCAGCAGCCAAGGGTCCCAGTACTTC. Its protein is CASSQGSQYF.

This chain connects TRBV30 to TRBJ1-2; D may be TRBD1 (5 bases). V was trimmed by 0 bases and J by 7 bases, leaving 6 bases between them. This CDR3 region has 11 residues. The germline gives CDR1 GTSNPN, CDR2 SVGIG (reference sequence). CDR3 coding DNA: TGTGCCTGGAGTGTAGGGGTTGGCTACACCTTC. Protein product: CAWSVGVGYTF.

The chain carries TRBV5-1 and TRBJ2-3, with a possible D match to TRBD1 (7 bases). The CDR3 runs 16 residues. Trimming stripped 2 bases from V and 5 bases from J, with 18 bases between. Germline values: CDR1 SGHRS, CDR2 YFSETQ. CDR3: CASSFKTGGGLDTQYF. The CDR3, as DNA: TGCGCCAGCAGCTTCAAGACAGGAGGGGGCCTAGATACGCAGTATTTT.

The CDR3 is CASTPGGRGNTEAFF. The CDR3 DNA reads TGTGCCAGCACGCCGGGGGGCAGGGGGAACACTGAAGCTTTCTTT. The V gene is TRBV28, the J gene TRBJ1-1, with a possible D match to TRBD1 (6 bases). The germline CDR1 and CDR2 sequences are MDHEN and SYDVKM. V was cut by 7 bases and J by 1 base, with 16 bases left in between. This CDR3 has 15 amino acids.

This sequence joins TRBV19 and TRBJ2-1; 8 bases are a match to TRBD2. The CDR3 has 15 residues. The germline V gene encodes CDR1 LNHDA and CDR2 SQIVND (reference sequence). V lost 5 bases to trimming and J lost 5 bases; unmatched junction nucleotides: 8. CDR3 nucleotide sequence: TGTGCCAGTAGTGTGGGACTAGGTTTTCACAATGAGCAGTTCTTC. Translated: CASSVGLGFHNEQFF.

The chain links TRBV28 to TRBJ2-7; 7 nucleotides match TRBD2. This CDR3 contains 14 residues. The ends lost 4 bases at V and 3 bases at J; junction bases unmatched: 6. The germline CDR1 and CDR2 sequences are MDHEN and SYDVKM. The CDR3 DNA is TGTGCCAGCAGTTCTAGCGGACGCAACTACGAGCAGTACTTC. It translates to CASSSSGRNYEQYF.

The CDR3 DNA sequence: TGTGCCAGCAGCCCACCCCAACAGGGAAACACCATATATTTT. Translation gives CASSPPQQGNTIYF. V usage is TRBV9 and J usage is TRBJ1-3; no reliable D call. The V gene lost 4 bases and the J gene lost 4 bases, with 12 bases spanning the gap. Germline CDR1 and CDR2: SGDLS and YYNGEE. This CDR3 comprises 14 residues.

Concerning this clone: A read error may account for a junction end that differs from germline. This rearrangement joins TRBV7-7 to TRBJ2-1, with 13 bases aligning to TRBD2. This CDR3 region has 15 residues. From germline, CDR1 is SSHAT and CDR2 FNYEAQ (reference sequence). CDR3 nucleotide sequence: TGTGCTAGCACAAGACTAGCGGGAGGTTTAGGTGAGCAGTTCTTC. Translation gives CASTRLAGGLGEQFF.

The table lists this clone with a count of one. This chain joins TRBV27 and TRBJ2-1, with a possible D match to TRBD2 (6 bases). Germline CDR1 MNHEY, CDR2 SMNVEV (reference sequence). The CDR3 runs to 15 residues. The V end was cut by 5 bases, the J end by 4 bases, with 15 bases between. Here the CDR3 DNA reads TGTGCCAGCAGTAAAGGCGGGAATACTTACAATGAGCAGTTCTTC. This codes for CASSKGGNTYNEQFF.

V is TRBV5-1 and J is TRBJ1-2, with 8 bases fitting TRBD1. Germline CDR1 reads SGHRS; CDR2 reads YFSETQ. The V and J ends lost 0 bases and 2 bases, in that order; junction bases with no gene match: 9. The CDR3 extends over 17 amino acids. The CDR3 nucleotides are TGCGCCAGCAGCTTGGTGTACAGGGGGACATTAAACTATGGCTACACCTTC. It translates to CASSLVYRGTLNYGYTF. Supplemented by reference TRBV5-1 and TRBJ1-2, the full variable domain reads KAGVTQTPRYLIKTRGQQVTLSCSPISGHRSVSWYQQTPGQGLQFLFEYFSETQRNKGNFPGRFSGRQFSNSRSEMNVSTLELGDSALYLCASSLVYRGTLNYGYTFGSGTRLTVV.

The chain is built from TRBV4-3 and TRBJ2-3, with 12 bases aligning to TRBD2. Looked up from germline, CDR1 is LGHNA and CDR2 is YSLEER. CDR3 length: 17 amino acids. V was clipped by 1 base and J by 3 bases; unmatched bases: 5. CDR3: CASSQGETSGRTDTQYF. The CDR3 region has the DNA TGCGCCAGCAGCCAAGGAGAGACTAGCGGGAGAACAGATACGCAGTATTTT.

This chain links TRBV28 with TRBJ2-5; D remains ambiguous. V gave up 2 bases and J gave up 5 bases, with 18 bases separating them. CDR3 length: 16 residues. Germline-derived CDR1 and CDR2 are MDHEN and SYDVKM. The CDR3 protein is CASSLVRPPTGETQYF. CDR3 nucleotide sequence: TGTGCCAGCAGTTTAGTCAGACCCCCAACCGGGGAGACCCAGTACTTC.

This clone was counted a few times. The genes are TRBV7-9 and TRBJ2-1; 10 nucleotides agree with TRBD2. J gave up 8 bases and V 5 bases, and 12 bases lay outside the gene matches. The CDR3 sequence is 16 residues long. CDR1 and CDR2 from the germline V gene are SEHNR and FQNEAQ (reference sequence). The CDR3 DNA follows: TGTGCCAGCAGCCCTAGCGGGAGATTGTTTTTGGATGAGCAGTTCTTC. Its translation: CASSPSGRLFLDEQFF.

V is TRBV18 and J is TRBJ2-3; TRBD2 matches 9 bases. The V segment lost 3 bases and the J segment 0 bases; nucleotides outside the gene matches: 10. The CDR3 is made up of 18 amino acids. Germline assignment: CDR1 KGHSH and CDR2 LQKENI. The CDR3 sequence is CASSPMLGAGGSTDTQYF. Written as DNA, the CDR3 is TGTGCCAGCTCACCCATGTTGGGAGCGGGAGGAAGCACAGATACGCAGTATTTT. Filled out from reference TRBV18 and TRBJ2-3, the complete variable domain reads NAGVMQNPRHLVRRRGQEARLRCSPMKGHSHVYWYRQLPEEGLKFMVYLQKENIIDESGMPKERFSAEFPKEGPSILRIQQVVRGDSAAYFCASSPMLGAGGSTDTQYFGPGTRLTVL.

The chain combines TRBV5-4 with TRBJ1-1; TRBD1 agrees at 10 bases. From germline, CDR1 is SGHNT and CDR2 YYREEE (reference sequence). With V trimmed by 4 bases and J by 9 bases, 27 bases remained unmatched. The CDR3 has 20 amino acids. The CDR3 region has the DNA TGTGCCAGCAGCGGGGGGCCGGGACAGGGGAAAGGGACAATCCTGTACAAAGCTTTCTTT. Its protein is CASSGGPGQGKGTILYKAFF.

This chain links TRBV7-9 with TRBJ2-7, with D maybe TRBD1 (5 bases). V was cut by 5 bases and J by 6 bases, with 14 bases left in between. The CDR3 sequence is 13 residues long. Germline CDR1 SEHNR, CDR2 FQNEAQ (reference sequence). The CDR3 is CASSHSSGREQYF. As DNA, the CDR3 is TGTGCCAGCAGCCATTCCTCAGGGCGCGAGCAGTACTTC.

This chain connects TRBV29-1 to TRBJ1-1, with D perhaps TRBD1 (6 bases). V lost 1 base and J lost 8, with 17 bases in between. Germline V gene sequence: CDR1 SQVTM, CDR2 ANQGSEA. The CDR3 has 14 amino acids. The CDR3 spells CSVEAVQGGAEAFF. Here the CDR3 DNA reads TGCAGCGTTGAAGCTGTCCAAGGGGGGGCGGAAGCTTTCTTT.

This clone was observed once. The DNA of the CDR3 is TGTGCCTGGAGTGGACCTCAACAGGGACCTAATGAAAAACTGTTTTTT. Its protein product is CAWSGPQQGPNEKLFF. The J gene is TRBJ1-4, the V gene TRBV30; D might be TRBD1 (6 bases). This CDR3 spans 16 amino acids. Deletions cut 1 base from V and 3 bases from J, with 15 bases between. The germline V gene has CDR1 GTSNPN and CDR2 SVGIG (reference sequence).